This T cell receptor beta chain was identified in a study of T cells in Graves' hyperthyroidism and ophthalmopathy. For the study at large: Peripheral blood was obtained at initial diagnosis, preceding any treatment. Overall study results and limits: With a median lead of approximately 6 months before onset, the model predicted ophthalmopathy.

In its sample, this clonotype was seen many times. The antigen remains unidentified. An absence of ophthalmopathy progression within 18 months meant stable Graves' hyperthyroidism. Diagnostic decisions used clinical symptoms, serum thyroxine and TRAb, thyroid ultrasound and orbital computed tomography. TCR beta CDR3 sequences were amplified from RNA transcripts. First-round RT-PCR targeting the TCR CDR3 was performed with the HTBI primer set. TCRdb re-called the multiplex PCR reads through MiXCR, storing one row per CDR3 protein. The sample carries around 720,000 distinct CDR3 sequences, 35% recorded once. The CDR3 length is 15 residues. V dropped 6 bases and J dropped 4; count of bases not matched to a gene: 8. The V gene's germline CDR1 is SQVTM and CDR2 ANQGSEA.

What was sequenced was blood. The sequence was obtained from a woman aged 40 to 50 with Graves' hyperthyroidism. The rearrangement uses TRBV29-1 and TRBJ2-5; 13 bases are a match to TRBD2. The CDR3 DNA reads as TGCAGCGTGGATGGGACTAGCGGGGATCTAGAGACCCAGTACTTC. Translating gives CSVDGTSGDLETQYF.